This TCR beta chain was captured in a study of shared T cell receptors in the human thymus. Data came from immunoSEQ multiplex PCR; TCRdb stores just in-frame clones and leaves some out. The data hold under 850,000 clones, with roughly 90% observed a single time. This sample was shared with a second study, whose subject was human thymus T cells. From that second work: Serving as donors were healthy Finnish infants, each of whom was having open corrective surgery for congenital heart defects.

The sample comprised thymocytes. This clonotype was sampled from a boy less than two years old with a congenital heart defect.

CDR3 DNA: TGTGCCAGCAGCGGACAGAGGAACACTGAAGCTTTCTTT. It specifies CASSGQRNTEAFF. V usage is TRBV11-2 and J usage is TRBJ1-1; possible D gene TRBD1, 6 bases. Deletions cut 5 bases from V and 1 base from J, with 8 bases between. Germline CDR1 SGHAT, CDR2 FQNNGV. The CDR3 covers 13 residues.